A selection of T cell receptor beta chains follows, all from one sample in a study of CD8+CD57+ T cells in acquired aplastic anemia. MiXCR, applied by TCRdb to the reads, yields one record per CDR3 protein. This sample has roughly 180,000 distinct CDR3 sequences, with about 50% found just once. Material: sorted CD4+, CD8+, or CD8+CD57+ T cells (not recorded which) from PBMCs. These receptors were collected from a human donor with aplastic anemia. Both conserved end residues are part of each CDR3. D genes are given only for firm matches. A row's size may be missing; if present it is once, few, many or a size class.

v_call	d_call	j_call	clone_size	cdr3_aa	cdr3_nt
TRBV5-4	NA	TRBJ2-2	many	CASSLDRTGELFF	TGTGCCAGCAGCTTGGATCGGACCGGGGAGCTGTTTTTT
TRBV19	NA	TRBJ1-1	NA	CASSPLGSTEAFF	TGTGCCAGTAGTCCACTAGGGTCCACTGAAGCTTTCTTT
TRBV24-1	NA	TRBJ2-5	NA	CATSDTPPGHVRETQYF	TGTGCCACCAGTGACACCCCCCCAGGGCATGTGAGAGAGACCCAGTACTTC
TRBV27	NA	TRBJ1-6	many	CASRRGDLSPLHF	TGTGCCAGCAGACGGGGGGACTTATCACCCCTCCACTTT
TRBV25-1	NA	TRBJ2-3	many	CASRGALTDTQYF	TGTGCCAGCAGGGGGGCCCTTACAGATACGCAGTATTTT
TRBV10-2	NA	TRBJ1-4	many	CAIQREIGEKLFF	TGCGCCATCCAAAGGGAAATCGGTGAAAAACTGTTTTTT
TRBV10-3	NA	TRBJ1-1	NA	CAMRTGGGEAFF	TGTGCCATGCGGACCGGGGGCGGTGAAGCTTTCTTT
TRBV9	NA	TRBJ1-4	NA	CASSFLAGGEKLFF	TGTGCCAGCAGCTTTTTGGCCGGAGGTGAAAAACTGTTTTTT
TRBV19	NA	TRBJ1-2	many	CASSIDRGNYGYTF	TGTGCCAGTAGTATAGATCGCGGGAACTATGGCTACACCTTC
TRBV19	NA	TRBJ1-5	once	CATATDRGQPQHF	TGTGCCACCGCGACTGACCGGGGTCAGCCCCAGCATTTT
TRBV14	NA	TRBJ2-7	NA	CASTPRELGEQYF	TGTGCCAGCACCCCCAGGGAGCTAGGCGAGCAGTACTTC
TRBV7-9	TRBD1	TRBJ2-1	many	CASSLGQGYYNEQFF	TGTGCCAGCAGCTTGGGACAGGGATACTACAATGAGCAGTTCTTC
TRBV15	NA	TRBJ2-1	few	CATSRDLYEQFF	TGTGCCACCAGCAGAGATCTATATGAGCAGTTCTTC
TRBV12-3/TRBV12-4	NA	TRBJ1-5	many	CASSSQGKYQPQHF	TGTGCCAGCAGTTCGCAGGGGAAGTATCAGCCCCAGCATTTT
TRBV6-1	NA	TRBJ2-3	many	CASKGDTDTQYF	TGTGCCAGCAAGGGGGACACAGATACGCAGTATTTT
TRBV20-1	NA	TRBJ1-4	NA	CSAREVGGAANEKLFF	TGCAGTGCTAGAGAGGTGGGGGGCGCAGCTAATGAAAAACTGTTTTTT
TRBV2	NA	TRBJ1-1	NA	CASSEARGSNTEAFF	TGTGCCAGCAGTGAGGCCCGGGGCAGCAACACTGAAGCTTTCTTT
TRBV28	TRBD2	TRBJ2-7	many	CASSQGGTVHEQYF	TGTGCCAGCAGCCAGGGAGGGACCGTCCACGAGCAGTACTTC
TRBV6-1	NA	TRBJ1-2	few	CASGGSGSGYGYTF	TGTGCCAGCGGGGGGAGTGGGTCAGGCTATGGCTACACCTTC
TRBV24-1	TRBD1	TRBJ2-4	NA	CATRSGTGGFVSIQYF	TGTGCCACCAGATCCGGGACAGGGGGTTTTGTGAGCATTCAGTACTTC
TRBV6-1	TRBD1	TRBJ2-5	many	CASRNLGQGAFDRETQYF	TGTGCCAGCAGGAACCTGGGACAGGGGGCGTTTGATAGGGAGACCCAGTACTTC
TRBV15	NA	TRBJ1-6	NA	CATSRRPGLDSPLHF	TGTGCCACCAGCAGGAGGCCCGGGTTGGATTCACCCCTCCACTTT
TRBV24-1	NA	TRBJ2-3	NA	CATSEGRLVRTDTQYF	TGTGCCACCAGTGAGGGGAGACTAGTCAGGACAGATACGCAGTATTTT
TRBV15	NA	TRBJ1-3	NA	CGTSRKMWAGNTIYF	TGTGGCACCAGCAGAAAGATGTGGGCTGGGAACACCATATATTTT
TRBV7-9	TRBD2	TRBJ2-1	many	CASSTQIAGHSYNEQFF	TGTGCCAGCAGCACCCAAATAGCGGGGCACTCCTACAATGAGCAGTTCTTC
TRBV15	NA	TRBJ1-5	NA	CATSRGGVRPQHF	TGTGCCACCAGCAGAGGGGGCGTTCGACCCCAGCATTTT
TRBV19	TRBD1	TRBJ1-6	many	CASSRNRGPDNSPLHF	TGTGCCAGTAGTCGGAACAGGGGGCCGGATAATTCACCCCTCCACTTT
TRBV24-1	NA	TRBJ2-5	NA	CATVQGGETQYF	TGTGCCACCGTCCAGGGAGGCGAGACCCAGTACTTC
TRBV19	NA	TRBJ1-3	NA	CASLQYINGNTVYF	TGTGCCAGCCTACAGTACATTAATGGAAACACCGTATATTTT
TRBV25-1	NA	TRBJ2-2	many	CASSETRRNTGELFF	TGTGCCAGCAGTGAAACCAGGAGGAACACCGGGGAGCTGTTTTTT
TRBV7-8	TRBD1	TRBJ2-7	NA	CASSLGDRGLWGYEQYF	TGTGCCAGCAGCTTAGGGGACAGGGGGCTCTGGGGCTACGAGCAGTACTTC
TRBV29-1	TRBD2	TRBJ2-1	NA	CSGGSNEQFF	TGCAGCGGCGGGAGCAATGAGCAGTTCTTC
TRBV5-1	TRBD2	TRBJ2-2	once	CASSLIAGDHTGELFF	TGCGCCAGCAGCTTGATAGCGGGGGATCACACCGGGGAGCTGTTTTTT
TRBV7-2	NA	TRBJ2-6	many	CASSLDPGANVLTF	TGTGCCAGCAGCTTAGACCCTGGGGCCAACGTCCTGACTTTC
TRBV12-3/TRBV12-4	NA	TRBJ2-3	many	CASSFHRDTDTQYF	TGTGCCAGCAGTTTCCACAGAGACACAGATACGCAGTATTTT
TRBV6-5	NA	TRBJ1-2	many	CASSYSGQNQGYTF	TGTGCCAGCAGTTACTCGGGGCAGAATCAGGGCTACACCTTC
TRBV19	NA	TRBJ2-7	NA	CASSPQGLGYEQYF	TGTGCCAGTAGCCCTCAGGGGTTGGGTTACGAGCAGTACTTC
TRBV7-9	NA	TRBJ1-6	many	CASSSGWGNNSPLHF	TGTGCCAGCAGCTCAGGGTGGGGAAATAATTCACCCCTCCACTTT
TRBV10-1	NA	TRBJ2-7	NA	CASSESMDSEQYF	TGCGCCAGCAGTGAGTCGATGGACTCCGAGCAGTACTTC
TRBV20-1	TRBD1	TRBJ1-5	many	CSATGGRGNQPQHF	TGCAGTGCAACAGGGGGCCGGGGCAATCAGCCCCAGCATTTT
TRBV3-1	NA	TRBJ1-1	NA	CASSQSDYREGTEASF	TGTGCCAGCAGCCAATCCGACTACAGGGAGGGCACTGAAGCTTCCTTT
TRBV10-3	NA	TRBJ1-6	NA	CAISVRGRSYNSPLHF	TGTGCCATCAGTGTGAGGGGACGCTCCTATAATTCACCCCTCCACTTT
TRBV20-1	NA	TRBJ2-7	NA	CSARLQGFEQYF	TGCAGTGCTAGACTGCAGGGGTTCGAGCAGTACTTC
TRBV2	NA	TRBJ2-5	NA	CASSEGLLGRTQYF	TGTGCCAGCAGTGAAGGTCTTCTAGGGCGGACCCAGTACTTC
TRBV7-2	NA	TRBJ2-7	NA	CASSPPKTVSEQYF	TGTGCCAGCAGCCCCCCAAAAACGGTCAGCGAGCAGTACTTC
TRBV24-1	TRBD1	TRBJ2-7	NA	CATSDSPGTGRYF	TGTGCCACCAGCGATTCACCCGGGACAGGGCGGTACTTC
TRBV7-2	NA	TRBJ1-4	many	CASSLVQGTNEKLFF	TGTGCCAGCAGCTTAGTTCAGGGGACTAATGAAAAACTGTTTTTT
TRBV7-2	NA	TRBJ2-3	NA	CASSLLGADTQYF	TGTGCCAGCAGCTTACTTGGCGCAGATACGCAGTATTTT
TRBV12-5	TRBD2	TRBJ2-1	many	CASGKRGYNEQFF	TGTGCTAGTGGGAAGCGGGGCTACAATGAGCAGTTCTTC
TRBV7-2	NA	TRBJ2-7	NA	CASGLSSYEQYF	TGTGCCAGCGGATTGAGCTCCTACGAGCAGTACTTC
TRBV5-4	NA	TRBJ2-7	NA	CASSAGQVTYEQYF	TGTGCCAGCAGCGCGGGACAAGTAACCTACGAGCAGTACTTC
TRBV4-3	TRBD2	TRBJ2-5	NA	CASSQGAGGAVETQYF	TGCGCCAGCAGCCAAGGGGCGGGGGGCGCGGTTGAGACCCAGTACTTC
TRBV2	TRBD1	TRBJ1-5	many	CASSEQGAYSNQPQHF	TGTGCCAGCAGTGAGCAGGGGGCTTATAGCAATCAGCCCCAGCATTTT
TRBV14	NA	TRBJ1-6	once	CASSQVRGKFNSPLHF	TGTGCCAGCAGCCAAGTGAGGGGAAAATTCAATTCACCCCTCCACTTT
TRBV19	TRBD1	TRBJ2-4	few	CASSRGGDASGKNIQYF	TGTGCCAGTAGTAGAGGGGGCGACGCATCGGGCAAAAACATTCAGTACTTC
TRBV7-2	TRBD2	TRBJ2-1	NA	CASSLPGGHANEQFF	TGTGCCAGCAGCTTACCGGGGGGGCATGCGAATGAGCAGTTCTTC
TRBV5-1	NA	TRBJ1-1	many	CASSLGPMNTGGAEAFF	TGCGCCAGCAGCTTGGGACCGATGAACACGGGTGGCGCTGAAGCTTTCTTT
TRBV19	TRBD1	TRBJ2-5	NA	CASSTGTGAFQETQYF	TGTGCCAGTAGTACCGGGACAGGGGCCTTCCAAGAGACCCAGTACTTC